In this sample, the clone carrying this T cell receptor beta chain turned up a few times. Antigen: not known. The CDR3 covers 14 residues. V was shortened by 7 bases and J by 6 bases, with 17 bases between the two germline ends. Germline-derived CDR1 and CDR2 are MNHNY and SVGAGI (reference sequence). Extraction of RNA preceded its reverse transcription into cDNA, which served as the sequencing template. Clones were read by immunoSEQ multiplex PCR, and TCRdb kept only the in-frame ones, dropping some. The sample records 90,000 to 120,000 clones, about four fifths being singletons. Treatment indicated: oral pan-JAK inhibitor, 5-10 mg twice daily. The sample comes from a study of CD8+ T cells in alopecia areata. Study results and limitations: Having one nonresponder leaves uncertain how baseline CD8+ expansion relates to response.

The source was CD8+ T cells sorted from blood, collected at week 24, from a patient treated with tofacitinib. This chain uses TRBV6-6 with TRBJ2-3; possible D gene TRBD2, 6 bases. The sequence was obtained from a human donor with alopecia areata. The CDR3 region is CASTLAASSDTQYF. The CDR3 coding sequence is TGTGCCAGCACTTTAGCGGCGAGCAGCGATACGCAGTATTTT.